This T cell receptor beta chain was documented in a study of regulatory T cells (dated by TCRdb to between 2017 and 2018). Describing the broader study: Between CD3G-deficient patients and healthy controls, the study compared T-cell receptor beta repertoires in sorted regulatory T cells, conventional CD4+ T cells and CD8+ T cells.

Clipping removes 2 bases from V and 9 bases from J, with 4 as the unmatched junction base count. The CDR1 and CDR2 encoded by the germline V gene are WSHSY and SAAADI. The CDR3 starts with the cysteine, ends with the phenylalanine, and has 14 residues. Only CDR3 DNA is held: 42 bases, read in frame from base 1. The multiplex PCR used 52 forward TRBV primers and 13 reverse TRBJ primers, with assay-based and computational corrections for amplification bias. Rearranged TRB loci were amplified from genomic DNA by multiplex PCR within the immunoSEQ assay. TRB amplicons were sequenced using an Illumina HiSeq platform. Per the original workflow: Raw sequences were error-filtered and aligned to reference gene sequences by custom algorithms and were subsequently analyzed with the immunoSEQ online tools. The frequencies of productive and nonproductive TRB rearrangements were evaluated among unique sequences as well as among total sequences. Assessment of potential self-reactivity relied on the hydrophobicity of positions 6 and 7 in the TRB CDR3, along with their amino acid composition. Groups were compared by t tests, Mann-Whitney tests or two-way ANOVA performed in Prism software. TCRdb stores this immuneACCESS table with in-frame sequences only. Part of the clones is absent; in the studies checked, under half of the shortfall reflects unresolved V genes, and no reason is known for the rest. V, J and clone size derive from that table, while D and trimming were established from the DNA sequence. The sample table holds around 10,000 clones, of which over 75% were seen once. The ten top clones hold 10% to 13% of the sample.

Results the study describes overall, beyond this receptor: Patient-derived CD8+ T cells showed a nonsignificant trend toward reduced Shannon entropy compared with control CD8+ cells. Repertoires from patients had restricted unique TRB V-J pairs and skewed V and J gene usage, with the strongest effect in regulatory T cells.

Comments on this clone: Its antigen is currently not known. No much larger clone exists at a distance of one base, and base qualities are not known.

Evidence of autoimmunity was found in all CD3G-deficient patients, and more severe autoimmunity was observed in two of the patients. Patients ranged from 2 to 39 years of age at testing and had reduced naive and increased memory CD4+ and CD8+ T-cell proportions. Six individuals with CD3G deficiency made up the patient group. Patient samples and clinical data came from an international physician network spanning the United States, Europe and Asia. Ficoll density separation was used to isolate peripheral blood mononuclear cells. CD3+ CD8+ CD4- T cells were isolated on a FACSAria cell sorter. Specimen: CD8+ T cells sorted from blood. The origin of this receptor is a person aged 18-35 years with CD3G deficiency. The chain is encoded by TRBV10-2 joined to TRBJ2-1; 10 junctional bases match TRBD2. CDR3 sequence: CASSEGSGGIEQFF. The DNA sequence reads TGCGCCAGCAGTGAGGGTAGCGGGGGGATTGAGCAGTTCTTC.